This T cell receptor beta chain is from a study of cytomegalovirus exposure and HLA in healthy donors. Study in general: Previous work identified roughly 120 million unique TCR beta sequences from about 200 million T cells. The study's findings and limits: Accurate prediction of HLA-A and HLA-B alleles (for most subjects) was reportedly achieved from TCR beta sequences.

In the PCR, 60 Vbeta and 13 Jbeta primers were used. TCRdb's copy holds only in-frame clones and misses some; the assay was immunoSEQ multiplex PCR. The sample lists under 150,000 clones, roughly three quarters seen once, with approximately 1% in the top ten. Notes on this clone: Its specificity is unknown.

There are 17 residues in the CDR3. Germline V gene lookup returns CDR1 SGHAT and CDR2 FQNNGV. V was pared by 0 bases and J by 5 bases, with 16 bases between. The chain uses TRBV11-2 and TRBJ2-2; maybe TRBD2 (7 bases). Sequencing was performed on PBMCs. The receptor comes from a man younger than 35 in good health and CMV-seronegative. CDR3 bases: TGTGCCAGCAGCTTAGATCGGGGGGCTCGGGGAACCGGGGAGCTGTTTTTT. Protein: CASSLDRGARGTGELFF.